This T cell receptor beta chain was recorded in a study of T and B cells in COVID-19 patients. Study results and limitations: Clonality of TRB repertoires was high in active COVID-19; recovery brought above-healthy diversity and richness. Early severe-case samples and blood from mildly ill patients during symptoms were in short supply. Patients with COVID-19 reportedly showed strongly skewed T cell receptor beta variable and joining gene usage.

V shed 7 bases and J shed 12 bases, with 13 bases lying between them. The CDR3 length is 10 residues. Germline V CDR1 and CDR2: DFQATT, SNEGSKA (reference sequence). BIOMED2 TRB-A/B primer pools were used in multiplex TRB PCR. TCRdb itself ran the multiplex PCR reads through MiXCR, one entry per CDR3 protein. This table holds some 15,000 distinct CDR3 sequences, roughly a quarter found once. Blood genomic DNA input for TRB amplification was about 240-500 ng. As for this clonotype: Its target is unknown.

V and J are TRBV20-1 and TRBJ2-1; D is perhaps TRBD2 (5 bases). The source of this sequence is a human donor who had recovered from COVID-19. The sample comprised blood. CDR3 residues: CSVSGGRQFF. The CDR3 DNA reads TGCAGTGTGTCGGGCGGGCGGCAGTTCTTC.